The next 23 T cell receptor beta chains were all read from a single sample in a study of graft-versus-host responses after intestinal transplantation. The repertoire was sequenced with immunoSEQ multiplex PCR; TCRdb's copy has only in-frame clones and lacks some. The sample consists of roughly 99,000 clones, roughly 92% of them appearing once. These receptors lack a known antigen. The sequenced sample was unstimulated CD8+ T cells sorted from spleen or lymph node cells, obtained before transplant. These receptors were collected from a human donor who was the organ donor for an intestinal transplant.

This clone was detected once. The chain recombines TRBV6-1 with TRBJ1-1; 9 bases match TRBD1. This CDR3 has 17 amino acids. The trim removed 2 bases at V and 5 bases at J, leaving 12 bases unmatched. Germline-derived CDR1 and CDR2 are MNHNS and SASEGT. CDR3 amino acids: CASSEWAGQGKGTEAFF. In DNA, the CDR3 is TGTGCCAGCAGTGAATGGGCGGGACAGGGAAAAGGAACTGAAGCTTTCTTT.

The chain carries TRBV28 and TRBJ2-5; 8 bases match TRBD2. Germline CDR1 MDHEN, CDR2 SYDVKM. There are 15 residues in the CDR3. V was pared by 2 bases and J by 4 bases, with 6 bases of the junction left unmatched. DNA of the CDR3: TGTGCCAGCAGTTTAGGCGGGGGGTCCGGAGAGACCCAGTACTTC. This translates into CASSLGGGSGETQYF.

The V gene is TRBV28, the J gene TRBJ2-1; TRBD2 agrees at 11 bases. Germline CDR1 MDHEN, CDR2 SYDVKM. There are 16 residues in the CDR3. With 6 bases clipped from V and 7 bases from J, the junction kept 11 bases outside the gene matches. The CDR3 bases are TGTGCCAGCAGCATCCAGACTAGCGGGACGGGGAATGAGCAGTTCTTC. Amino acid sequence: CASSIQTSGTGNEQFF.

The genes are TRBV28 and TRBJ2-3; a weak D match, TRBD1 (6 bases). Germline V gives CDR1 MDHEN, CDR2 SYDVKM. This CDR3 has 14 residues. Trimming removed 6 bases from V and 2 bases from J, with 12 bases in between. DNA of the CDR3: TGTGCCAGCAGCGTTCAGGGGATCACAGATACGCAGTATTTT. It is translated as CASSVQGITDTQYF.

This clone was counted between two and nine times. This chain uses TRBV13 with TRBJ2-7, with a tentative D call TRBD2 (6 bases). This CDR3 is 13 amino acids long. The V gene lost 8 bases and the J gene lost 3 bases, with 14 bases spanning the gap. Looked up from germline, CDR1 is PRHDT and CDR2 is FYEKMQ (reference sequence). The CDR3 nucleotides are TGTGCCAGCCGGCCCCTGGGGGGCTACGAGCAGTACTTC. Amino acids: CASRPLGGYEQYF.

This clone has just a few counts. The chain carries TRBV5-6 and TRBJ2-7; the match to TRBD1 covers 7 bases. CDR3 length: 15 amino acids. The V gene's germline CDR1 is SGHDT and CDR2 YYEEEE. J lost 2 bases, V lost 3 bases, and 8 bases had no gene match. CDR3 coding DNA: TGTGCCAGCAGCTCCGGGACAGCGTTTACCTACGAGCAGTACTTC. This translates into CASSSGTAFTYEQYF.

Comment on this clone: This sample also contains other DNA sequences that code for the same CDR3. This chain connects TRBV27 to TRBJ1-1; possibly TRBD1 for D (6 bases). The CDR3 has 13 amino acids. Trimming left V 3 bases short and J 2 bases short, with 7 bases between. The V gene's germline CDR1 is MNHEY and CDR2 SMNVEV (reference sequence). CDR3 in amino acids: CASSLGANTEAFF. For the CDR3, the DNA is TGTGCCAGCAGTTTGGGGGCCAACACTGAAGCTTTCTTT.

The rearrangement uses TRBV30 and TRBJ2-5; D unclear. The CDR3 is 14 amino acids. Germline-derived CDR1 and CDR2 are GTSNPN and SVGIG (reference sequence). Trimming removed 3 bases from V and 2 bases from J, with 13 bases in between. The CDR3 DNA reads as TGTGCCTGGAGGGCCCCCCACGGGCAAGAGACCCAGTACTTC. It translates to CAWRAPHGQETQYF.

This rearrangement joins TRBV5-5 to TRBJ1-2; 9 bases align to TRBD1. V gave up 4 bases and J gave up 6 bases; unmatched junction bases: 13. CDR3 length: 16 amino acids. CDR1 and CDR2 from the germline V gene are SGHKS and YYEKEE (reference sequence). The CDR3 here is CASSRGQGGSTDGYTF. The CDR3 DNA sequence: TGTGCCAGCAGCCGGGGACAGGGAGGGTCTACGGATGGCTACACCTTC. Drawing the rest from reference TRBV5-5 and TRBJ1-2, the complete variable domain is DAGVTQSPTHLIKTRGQQVTLRCSPISGHKSVSWYQQVLGQGPQFIFQYYEKEERGRGNFPDRFSARQFPNYSSELNVNALLLGDSALYLCASSRGQGGSTDGYTFGSGTRLTVV.

The V gene is TRBV2, the J gene TRBJ1-2; TRBD1 agrees at 11 bases. V gave up 2 bases and J gave up 8 bases; unmatched junction bases: 10. From germline, CDR1 is SNHLY and CDR2 FYNNEI. The CDR3 covers 16 residues. This CDR3 is CASSEPFRDRGDGYTF. The CDR3 region has the DNA TGTGCCAGCAGTGAACCATTCCGGGACAGGGGGGACGGCTACACCTTC.

J is TRBJ2-2 and V is TRBV5-1; 11 nucleotides agree with TRBD2. J gave up 0 bases and V 3 bases, and 4 bases lay outside the gene matches. This CDR3 is built from 17 residues. The germline V gene has CDR1 SGHRS and CDR2 YFSETQ. The CDR3 reads CASSSPSGGTNTGELFF. For the CDR3, the DNA is TGCGCCAGCAGCTCCCCTAGCGGGGGGACGAACACCGGGGAGCTGTTTTTT.

V is TRBV10-1 and J is TRBJ2-7, with TRBD2 identical over 14 bases. V gave up 7 bases and J gave up 3 bases; unmatched junction bases: 5. There are 15 residues in the CDR3. Germline CDR1 and CDR2: WNHNN and SYGVQD (reference sequence). The CDR3 DNA sequence: TGCGCCAGCATCCCGGGACTAGCGGGGGACTACGAGCAGTACTTC. Encoded protein: CASIPGLAGDYEQYF.

The chain carries TRBV7-9 and TRBJ2-5; possible D gene TRBD1, 6 bases. This CDR3 region has 17 residues. Deletions cut 4 bases from V and 0 bases from J, with 18 bases between. From germline, CDR1 is SEHNR and CDR2 FQNEAQ (reference sequence). The CDR3 nucleotides are TGTGCCAGCAGCTCTAAAGGAGGACAGCCGTACCAAGAGACCCAGTACTTC. Translating gives CASSSKGGQPYQETQYF.

V usage is TRBV4-1 and J usage is TRBJ1-1; possibly TRBD1 for D (6 bases). Trimming pared 1 base from V and 4 bases from J, leaving 16 bases between. Germline V gene data show CDR1 as MGHRA and CDR2 as YSYEKL. CDR3 length: 16 residues. The CDR3 is CASSQGPPQGLTEAFF. CDR3 coding DNA: TGCGCCAGCAGCCAAGGACCCCCGCAGGGGCTCACTGAAGCTTTCTTT.

A note on this clone: Compared with germline, one end of the junction differs, possibly owing to a read error. The identical CDR3 is also encoded by other nucleotide sequences in the sample. The chain joins TRBV27 to TRBJ1-1, with a tentative D call TRBD1 (6 bases). Looked up from germline, CDR1 is MNHEY and CDR2 is SMNVEV (reference sequence). The CDR3 length is 14 residues. The CDR3 loop reads CASSFTGTNTEAFF. Written as DNA, the CDR3 is TGTGCCAGCAGTTTCACAGGGACGAACACTGAGGCTTTCTTT.

The chain combines TRBV11-2 with TRBJ2-7; 8 nucleotides line up with TRBD2. The CDR3 length is 14 residues. Losses at the gene ends were 3 bases for V and 4 bases for J; bases not matched to a gene: 5. Germline CDR1 is SGHAT and CDR2 is FQNNGV. The CDR3 region is CASSFGTSNYEQYF. The DNA for the CDR3 is TGTGCCAGCAGCTTCGGGACTAGTAATTACGAGCAGTACTTC.

The chain joins TRBV7-9 to TRBJ2-3; TRBD1 matches 10 bases. V lost 4 bases, J lost 4 bases, and 8 bases stayed unmatched. This CDR3 region has 16 residues. Germline CDR1 and CDR2: SEHNR and FQNEAQ (reference sequence). Here the CDR3 reads CASSSIRDRGSDTQYF. The CDR3 DNA is TGTGCCAGCAGCTCTATCCGGGACAGGGGTTCAGATACGCAGTATTTT. The entire variable domain, with the rest obtained from reference TRBV7-9 and TRBJ2-3, is as follows: DTGVSQNPRHKITKRGQNVTFRCDPISEHNRLYWYRQTLGQGPEFLTYFQNEAQLEKSRLLSDRFSAERPKGSFSTLEIQRTEQGDSAMYLCASSSIRDRGSDTQYFGPGTRLTVL.

Concerning this clone: An end of the junction differs from the germline gene, which may be a read error. The chain uses TRBV5-6 and TRBJ2-4; 12 bases agree with TRBD2. In germline, CDR1 is SGHDT, CDR2 YYEEEE. The CDR3 covers 16 residues. The CDR3 loop is CTSSLSLAGGPGRQYF. CDR3 bases: TGTACCAGCAGCTTGTCTCTAGCGGGGGGGCCGGGGAGACAGTACTTC.

The chain couples TRBV11-2 to TRBJ2-5, with D perhaps matching TRBD2 (7 bases). There are 15 residues in the CDR3. Germline CDR1 SGHAT, CDR2 FQNNGV. V was cut by 1 base and J by 5 bases, with 14 bases left in between. CDR3 protein: CASSLVRGAGETQYF. Here the CDR3 DNA reads TGTGCCAGCAGCTTAGTCCGGGGGGCCGGTGAGACCCAGTACTTC.

The V call is TRBV28, the J call TRBJ2-7, with D perhaps matching TRBD2 (5 bases). V lost 1 base and J lost 2, with 9 bases in between. The germline CDR1 and CDR2 sequences are MDHEN and SYDVKM. This CDR3 spans 14 amino acids. CDR3 in amino acids: CASSLYGVAYEQYF. The CDR3 coding sequence is TGTGCCAGCAGTTTATACGGGGTAGCCTACGAGCAGTACTTC.

The chain's CDR3 is CASSQERAGLGNIQYF. DNA of the CDR3: TGCGCCAGCAGCCAAGAGAGGGCTGGGCTTGGAAACATTCAGTACTTC. The V call is TRBV4-1, the J call TRBJ2-4, with D maybe TRBD2 (5 bases). The V and J ends lost 0 bases and 6 bases respectively, with 15 bases between them. CDR1 and CDR2 (germline): MGHRA, YSYEKL. The CDR3 extends over 16 amino acids.

The chain recombines TRBV4-1 with TRBJ2-3; D is possibly TRBD2 (5 bases). CDR1 is MGHRA, CDR2 YSYEKL, per germline. Trimming took off 3 bases at V and 4 bases at J, with 11 bases between the two ends. The CDR3 consists of 14 residues. Written as DNA, the CDR3 is TGCGCCAGCAGCCACACAACGAGGGCAGATACGCAGTATTTT. Translated: CASSHTTRADTQYF.

This clone was counted a single time. The chain uses TRBV7-9 and TRBJ2-7, with 8 bases matching TRBD1. CDR3 size: 16 residues. CDR1 SEHNR and CDR2 FQNEAQ come from the germline V gene (reference sequence). Germline trimming cut 5 bases from V and 3 bases from J; bases unmatched to any gene: 12. CDR3 region: CASSKEQGADRYEQYF. As DNA, the CDR3 is TGTGCCAGCAGCAAAGAGCAGGGGGCTGATCGCTACGAGCAGTACTTC.